Listed below are T cell receptor beta chains from one sample, sequenced in a study of T cell responses to AZD1222 COVID-19 vaccine. Data came from immunoSEQ multiplex PCR; TCRdb stores just in-frame clones and leaves some out. Here the sample spans 65,000 to 70,000 clones, 83% being singletons. This material consisted of peripheral blood, taken 28 days after the second AZD1222 dose. These receptors were obtained from an adult who received the AZD1222 COVID-19 vaccine. Each CDR3 is given with its conserved first and last residue. The order of the fields is D gene, V gene, J gene, clone size, CDR3 protein, CDR3 DNA. A D gene is named only where the DNA matches it firmly. Clone size is stated in some rows and not others, as once, few, many or a class when expanded.

>.|TRBV9|TRBJ2-7|.
CASSPSAGEGLYEQYF
TGTGCCAGCAGCCCCTCAGCGGGTGAGGGGCTCTACGAGCAGTACTTC
>TRBD1|TRBV10-3|TRBJ1-6|.
CAISGGRDRVDYNSPLHF
TGTGCCATCAGTGGCGGCCGGGACAGGGTAGACTATAATTCACCCCTCCACTTT
>TRBD1|TRBV7-9|TRBJ1-1|.
CASSLGGTGVVAEAFF
TGTGCCAGCAGCTTAGGGGGGACAGGAGTGGTAGCTGAAGCTTTCTTT
>TRBD2|TRBV7-7|TRBJ2-2|.
CASSFRTSGAGELFF
TGTGCCAGCAGCTTTCGGACTAGCGGTGCCGGGGAGCTGTTTTTT
>.|TRBV18|TRBJ1-5|.
CASSPGPPTELQHF
TGTGCCAGCTCACCGGGGCCACCTACGGAACTCCAGCATTTT
>.|TRBV6-1|TRBJ2-3|.
CASSGSLQGRGTDTQYF
TGTGCCAGCAGTGGCTCCCTACAGGGGAGGGGAACAGATACGCAGTATTTT
>.|TRBV25-1|TRBJ2-7|.
CASSEYRGEQYF
TGTGCCAGCAGTGAATATCGCGGGGAGCAGTACTTC
>.|TRBV6-5|TRBJ1-3|.
CASSYSGGAIGNTIYF
TGTGCCAGCAGTTACTCGGGGGGGGCTATCGGAAACACCATATATTTT
>.|TRBV5-5|TRBJ1-2|.
CASSFSQSYGYTF
TGTGCCAGCAGCTTTTCACAGAGCTATGGCTACACCTTC
>.|TRBV7-9|TRBJ1-2|.
CASSLEIGRANYGYTF
TGTGCCAGCAGCTTAGAGATCGGCAGGGCTAACTATGGCTACACCTTC
>TRBD1|TRBV19|TRBJ1-6|.
CASSMGAGGLNSPLHF
TGTGCCAGTAGTATGGGGGCAGGGGGCCTCAATTCACCCCTCCACTTT
>.|TRBV5-6|TRBJ1-1|.
CASSPRRGSTEAFF
TGTGCCAGCAGCCCGAGGCGGGGAAGCACTGAAGCTTTCTTT
>.|TRBV4-1|TRBJ1-2|.
CASSQDAGPYYGYTF
TGCGCCAGCAGCCAAGACGCAGGACCTTACTATGGCTACACCTTC
>.|TRBV5-4|TRBJ2-1|.
CASSLKPQNEQFF
TGTGCCAGCAGCTTGAAACCTCAAAATGAGCAGTTCTTC
>TRBD1|TRBV24-1|TRBJ2-1|.
CATDSGQDGDEQFF
TGTGCCACCGATTCGGGACAGGACGGTGATGAGCAGTTCTTC
>TRBD1|TRBV5-1|TRBJ2-3|once
CASSLAGQGPTDTQYF
TGCGCCAGCAGCTTGGCCGGACAGGGTCCCACAGATACGCAGTATTTT
>.|TRBV6-5|TRBJ1-2|once
CASRWTGDYGYTF
TGTGCCAGCAGGTGGACGGGGGACTATGGCTACACCTTC
>.|TRBV19|TRBJ2-6|.
CASSIGSGANVLTF
TGTGCCAGTAGTATCGGCTCTGGGGCCAACGTCCTGACTTTC
>.|TRBV12-3/TRBV12-4|TRBJ2-7|.
CASSSGGQPEQYF
TGTGCCAGCAGTTCGGGGGGACAGCCCGAGCAGTACTTC
>TRBD1|TRBV5-1|TRBJ1-1|.
CASAGQGAAEAFF
TGCGCCAGCGCAGGACAGGGGGCCGCTGAAGCTTTCTTT
>.|TRBV5-1|TRBJ1-6|.
CASSLGLVIPGRYNSPLHF
TGCGCCAGCAGCTTGGGATTGGTTATTCCGGGGCGCTATAATTCACCCCTCCACTTT
>.|TRBV2|TRBJ2-5|.
CASRTGPPETQYF
TGTGCCAGCAGAACAGGGCCCCCAGAGACCCAGTACTTC
>.|TRBV14|TRBJ1-1|.
CASSQVDRYTEAFF
TGTGCCAGCAGCCAAGTCGACAGGTACACTGAAGCTTTCTTT
>.|TRBV18|TRBJ2-3|.
CASSPVGRPDTQYF
TGTGCCAGCTCACCAGTCGGCCGCCCAGATACGCAGTATTTT
>.|TRBV27|TRBJ1-2|.
CASSLSRQVAGYTF
TGTGCCAGCAGTTTATCGAGGCAGGTGGCCGGCTACACCTTC
>TRBD1|TRBV5-6|TRBJ2-7|.
CASSPGTGAYEQYF
TGTGCCAGCAGCCCCGGGACAGGGGCCTACGAGCAGTACTTC
>.|TRBV5-6|TRBJ2-3|.
CASSLALLDTQYF
TGTGCCAGCAGCTTGGCCCTTCTGGATACGCAGTATTTT
>.|TRBV5-4|TRBJ2-5|.
CASSLKGSETQYF
TGTGCCAGCAGCTTGAAGGGGTCCGAGACCCAGTACTTC
>.|TRBV13|TRBJ1-4|.
CASRSRVGDIENEKLFF
TGTGCCAGCCGCTCGCGGGTTGGGGACATCGAAAATGAAAAACTGTTTTTT
>.|TRBV5-6|TRBJ1-6|.
CASSLGGSPLHF
TGTGCCAGCAGCTTGGGAGGCTCACCCCTCCACTTT
>TRBD1|TRBV10-1|TRBJ1-1|.
CASSEGRQGNTEAFF
TGCGCCAGCAGTGAGGGGCGACAGGGGAACACTGAAGCTTTCTTT
>.|TRBV4-1|TRBJ2-1|.
CASSYQAGYPKLTYNEQFF
TGCGCCAGCAGCTACCAGGCGGGGTACCCCAAACTTACCTACAATGAGCAGTTCTTC
>.|TRBV7-9|TRBJ2-5|.
CASSSRNQETQYF
TGTGCCAGCAGCTCCCGCAACCAAGAGACCCAGTACTTC
>TRBD1|TRBV28|TRBJ2-7|.
CASSLSDRGLDEQYF
TGTGCCAGCAGTTTATCCGACAGGGGGCTCGACGAGCAGTACTTC
>TRBD1|TRBV4-1|TRBJ1-5|.
CASSGQGITGNQPQHF
TGCGCCAGCAGCGGACAGGGGATCACTGGCAATCAGCCCCAGCATTTT
>.|TRBV7-5|TRBJ1-2|.
CARSLNAPYGYTF
TGTGCCAGAAGCTTAAACGCCCCCTATGGCTACACCTTC
>TRBD1|TRBV5-6|TRBJ2-1|.
CASSWGQGSHNEQFF
TGTGCCAGCAGCTGGGGACAGGGTTCCCACAATGAGCAGTTCTTC
>TRBD1|TRBV7-9|TRBJ2-1|.
CASSLGTGYNEQFF
TGTGCCAGCAGCCTCGGGACAGGTTACAATGAGCAGTTCTTC
>.|TRBV5-6|TRBJ1-5|.
CASSSRSNQPQHF
TGTGCCAGCAGCTCACGCTCCAATCAGCCCCAGCATTTT
>TRBD1|TRBV7-9|TRBJ1-2|.
CASSSTGTGGFGYTF
TGTGCCAGCAGCTCGACCGGGACAGGGGGCTTTGGCTACACCTTC
>.|TRBV7-7|TRBJ2-2|.
CASSSLTATNTGELFF
TGTGCCAGCAGCTCCCTGACAGCCACTAACACCGGGGAGCTGTTTTTT
>TRBD2|TRBV4-3|TRBJ2-1|.
CASSQDRVAGGAYNEQFF
TGCGCCAGCAGCCAAGATCGGGTAGCGGGGGGGGCCTACAATGAGCAGTTCTTC
>.|TRBV29-1|TRBJ1-5|.
CSVAQGNSNQPQHF
TGCAGCGTTGCCCAGGGGAATAGCAATCAGCCCCAGCATTTT
>TRBD1|TRBV29-1|TRBJ2-7|few
CSVAGTRTGNSYEQYF
TGCAGCGTTGCAGGAACCCGGACAGGGAATTCCTACGAGCAGTACTTC
>TRBD1|TRBV11-3|TRBJ1-1|.
CASSWTGNTEAFF
TGTGCCAGCAGCTGGACAGGGAACACTGAAGCTTTCTTT